This TCR beta chain was documented in a study of blood T cell repertoires in COVID-19. Study as a whole: Some COVID-19 samples were acute and others convalescent; all came from the United States, Italy and Spain.

Methods used by the authors: Amplification of reference gene primers provided the estimated nucleated cell counts. Sequenced by immunoSEQ multiplex PCR; TCRdb stores in-frame clones only, minus some. V, J and clone size are those of that table, while D and trimming were read from the DNA. This repertoire shows approximately 200,000 clones, about four fifths found once; its top ten account for about 12%. Adults between about 18 and 89 years of age took part from 24 US areas. Symptom resolution, clearance, or two negative PCRs marked donors in Cohort 3 as recovered. Trimming stripped 0 bases from V and 6 bases from J, with 12 bases between. CDR1 MNHEY and CDR2 SVGAGI come from the germline V gene. CDR3 length: 15 amino acids.

The V call is TRBV6-5, the J call TRBJ2-1, with D tentatively TRBD2 (6 bases). This receptor was taken from a man in his forties who had recovered from COVID-19. The material sequenced was PBMCs or T cells enriched from blood (not recorded which). CDR3 amino acids: CASSYSVEGTNEQFF. For the CDR3, the DNA is TGTGCCAGCAGTTACTCAGTGGAGGGGACCAATGAGCAGTTCTTC.